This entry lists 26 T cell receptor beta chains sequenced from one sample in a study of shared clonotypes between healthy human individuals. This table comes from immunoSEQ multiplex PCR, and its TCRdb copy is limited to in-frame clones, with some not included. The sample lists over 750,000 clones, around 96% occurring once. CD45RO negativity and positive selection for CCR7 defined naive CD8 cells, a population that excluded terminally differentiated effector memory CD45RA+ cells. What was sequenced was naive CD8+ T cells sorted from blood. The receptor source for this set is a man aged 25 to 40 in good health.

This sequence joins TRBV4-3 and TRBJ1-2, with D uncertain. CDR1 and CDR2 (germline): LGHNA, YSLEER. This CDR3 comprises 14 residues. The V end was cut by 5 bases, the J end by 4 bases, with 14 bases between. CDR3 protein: CASSNQTRRYGYTF. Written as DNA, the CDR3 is TGCGCCAGCAGCAATCAAACCAGGCGCTATGGCTACACCTTC.

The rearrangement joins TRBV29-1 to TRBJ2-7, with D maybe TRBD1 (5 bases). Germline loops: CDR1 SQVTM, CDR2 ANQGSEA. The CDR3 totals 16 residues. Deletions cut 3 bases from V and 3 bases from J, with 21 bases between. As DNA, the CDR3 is TGCAGCGTTGATGGAGCAAGACAGCAAGGAAACTACGAGCAGTACTTC. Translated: CSVDGARQQGNYEQYF.

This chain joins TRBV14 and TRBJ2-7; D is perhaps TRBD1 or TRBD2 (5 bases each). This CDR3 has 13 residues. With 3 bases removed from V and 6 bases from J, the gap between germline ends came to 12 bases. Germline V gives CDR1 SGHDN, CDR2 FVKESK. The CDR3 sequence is CASSQDGAIEQYF. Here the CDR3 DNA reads TGTGCCAGCAGCCAGGACGGGGCGATCGAGCAGTACTTC.

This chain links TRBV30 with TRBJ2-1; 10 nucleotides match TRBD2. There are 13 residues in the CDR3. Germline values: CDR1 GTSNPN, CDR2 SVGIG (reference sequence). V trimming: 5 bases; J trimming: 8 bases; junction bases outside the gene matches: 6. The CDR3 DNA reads TGTGCCTGGGGGACCGGGACTAGCGATGAGCAGTTCTTC. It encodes CAWGTGTSDEQFF.

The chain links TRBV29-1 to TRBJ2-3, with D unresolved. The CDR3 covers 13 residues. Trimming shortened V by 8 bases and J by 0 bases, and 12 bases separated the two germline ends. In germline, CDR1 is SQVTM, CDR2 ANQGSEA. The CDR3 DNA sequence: TGCAGCTCTCGACCTGCTAGCACAGATACGCAGTATTTT. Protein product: CSSRPASTDTQYF.

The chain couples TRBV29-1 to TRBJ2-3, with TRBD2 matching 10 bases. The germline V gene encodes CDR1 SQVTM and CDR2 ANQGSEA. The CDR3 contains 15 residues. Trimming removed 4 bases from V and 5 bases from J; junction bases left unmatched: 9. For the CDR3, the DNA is TGCAGCGTTGCTACTAGCGGGATGGTCGGAGATACGCAGTATTTT. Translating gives CSVATSGMVGDTQYF.

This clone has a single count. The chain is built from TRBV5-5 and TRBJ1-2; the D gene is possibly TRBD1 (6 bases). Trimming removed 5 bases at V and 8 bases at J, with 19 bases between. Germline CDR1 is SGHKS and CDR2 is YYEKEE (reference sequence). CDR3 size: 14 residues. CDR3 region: CASSLDSQAEGYTF. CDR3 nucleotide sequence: TGTGCCAGCAGTCTGGACAGTCAGGCGGAGGGCTACACCTTC.

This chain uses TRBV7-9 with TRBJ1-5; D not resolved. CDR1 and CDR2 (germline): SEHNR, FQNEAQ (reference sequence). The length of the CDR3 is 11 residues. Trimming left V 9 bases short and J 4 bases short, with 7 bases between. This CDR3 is CASGVNQPQHF. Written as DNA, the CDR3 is TGTGCCAGTGGGGTGAATCAGCCCCAGCATTTT.

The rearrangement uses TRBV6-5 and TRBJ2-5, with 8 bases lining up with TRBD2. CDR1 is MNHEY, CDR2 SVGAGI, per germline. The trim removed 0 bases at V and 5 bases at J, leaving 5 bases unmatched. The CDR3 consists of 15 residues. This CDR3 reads CASSYSPGGGETQYF. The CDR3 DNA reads TGTGCCAGCAGTTACTCACCGGGAGGGGGGGAGACCCAGTACTTC.

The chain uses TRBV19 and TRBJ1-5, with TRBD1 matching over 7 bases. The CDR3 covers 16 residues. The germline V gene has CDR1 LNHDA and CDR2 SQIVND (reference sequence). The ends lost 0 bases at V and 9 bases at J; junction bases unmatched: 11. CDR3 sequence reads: CASSIDWGQGGMPQHF. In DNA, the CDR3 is TGTGCCAGTAGTATAGATTGGGGGCAGGGGGGAATGCCCCAGCATTTT.

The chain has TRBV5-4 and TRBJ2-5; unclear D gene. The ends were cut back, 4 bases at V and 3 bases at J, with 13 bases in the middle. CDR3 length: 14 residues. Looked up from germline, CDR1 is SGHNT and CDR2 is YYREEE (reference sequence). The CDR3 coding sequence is TGTGCCAGCAGCCCCGGTAGAGGCAAAGAGACCCAGTACTTC. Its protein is CASSPGRGKETQYF.

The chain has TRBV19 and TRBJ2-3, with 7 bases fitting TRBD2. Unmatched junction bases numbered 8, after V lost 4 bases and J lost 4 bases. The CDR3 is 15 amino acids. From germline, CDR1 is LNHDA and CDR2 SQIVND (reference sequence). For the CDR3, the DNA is TGTGCCAGTAGTACCGGGACTACACACGCAGATACGCAGTATTTT. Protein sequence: CASSTGTTHADTQYF.

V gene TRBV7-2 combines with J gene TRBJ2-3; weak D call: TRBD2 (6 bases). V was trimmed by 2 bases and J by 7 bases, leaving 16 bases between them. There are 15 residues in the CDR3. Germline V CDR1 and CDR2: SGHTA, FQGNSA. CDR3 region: CASSLNALAFYTQYF. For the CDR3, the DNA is TGTGCCAGCAGCTTAAACGCCCTAGCGTTTTATACGCAGTATTTT.

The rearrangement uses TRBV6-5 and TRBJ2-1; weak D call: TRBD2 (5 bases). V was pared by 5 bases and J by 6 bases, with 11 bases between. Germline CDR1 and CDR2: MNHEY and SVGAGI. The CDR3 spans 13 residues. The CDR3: CASSPGVRNEQFF. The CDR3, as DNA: TGTGCCAGCAGTCCCGGGGTGCGCAATGAGCAGTTCTTC.

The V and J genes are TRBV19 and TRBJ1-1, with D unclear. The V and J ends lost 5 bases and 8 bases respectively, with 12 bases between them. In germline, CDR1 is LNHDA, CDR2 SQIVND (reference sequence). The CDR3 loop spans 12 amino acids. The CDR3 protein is CASSLAPAEAFF. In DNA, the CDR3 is TGTGCCAGTAGTTTGGCCCCGGCAGAAGCTTTCTTT.

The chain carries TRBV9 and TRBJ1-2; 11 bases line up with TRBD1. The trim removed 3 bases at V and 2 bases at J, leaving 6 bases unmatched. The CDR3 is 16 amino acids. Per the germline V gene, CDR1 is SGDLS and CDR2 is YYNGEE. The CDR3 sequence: CASSAGQGASNYGYTF. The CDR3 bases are TGTGCCAGCAGCGCCGGACAGGGGGCTTCCAACTATGGCTACACCTTC.

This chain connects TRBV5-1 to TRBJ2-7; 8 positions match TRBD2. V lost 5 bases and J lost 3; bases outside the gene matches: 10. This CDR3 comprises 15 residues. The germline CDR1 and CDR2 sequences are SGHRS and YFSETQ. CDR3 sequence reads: CASSPTSGPFYEQYF. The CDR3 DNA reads TGCGCCAGCAGTCCTACTAGCGGTCCCTTCTACGAGCAGTACTTC. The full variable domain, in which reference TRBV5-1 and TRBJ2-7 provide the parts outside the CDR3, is KAGVTQTPRYLIKTRGQQVTLSCSPISGHRSVSWYQQTPGQGLQFLFEYFSETQRNKGNFPGRFSGRQFSNSRSEMNVSTLELGDSALYLCASSPTSGPFYEQYFGPGTRLTVT.

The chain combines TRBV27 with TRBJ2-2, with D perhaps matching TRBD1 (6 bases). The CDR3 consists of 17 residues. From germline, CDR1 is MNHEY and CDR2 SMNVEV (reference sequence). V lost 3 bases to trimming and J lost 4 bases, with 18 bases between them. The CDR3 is CASSFWSKGRGTGELFF. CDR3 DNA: TGTGCCAGCAGTTTTTGGTCAAAGGGCAGGGGCACCGGGGAGCTGTTTTTT.

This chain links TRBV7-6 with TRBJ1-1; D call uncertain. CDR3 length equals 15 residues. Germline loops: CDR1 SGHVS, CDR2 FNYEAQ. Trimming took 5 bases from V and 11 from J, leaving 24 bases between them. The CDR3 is CASSLEEGLMREAFF. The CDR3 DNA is TGTGCCAGCAGCCTAGAGGAGGGATTAATGAGGGAGGCTTTCTTT.

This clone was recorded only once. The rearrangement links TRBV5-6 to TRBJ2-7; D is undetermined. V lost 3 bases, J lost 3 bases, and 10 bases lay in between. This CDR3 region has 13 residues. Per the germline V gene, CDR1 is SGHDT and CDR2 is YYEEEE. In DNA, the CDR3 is TGTGCCAGCAGCTCTGACGGGTACTACGAGCAGTACTTC. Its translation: CASSSDGYYEQYF.

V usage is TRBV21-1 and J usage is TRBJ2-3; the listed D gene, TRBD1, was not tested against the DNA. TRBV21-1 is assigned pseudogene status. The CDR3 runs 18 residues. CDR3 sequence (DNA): TGTGCCAGCAGGTACATTCCAGGACAGGGGGTGCGCACAGATACGCAGTATTTT. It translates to CASRYIPGQGVRTDTQYF.

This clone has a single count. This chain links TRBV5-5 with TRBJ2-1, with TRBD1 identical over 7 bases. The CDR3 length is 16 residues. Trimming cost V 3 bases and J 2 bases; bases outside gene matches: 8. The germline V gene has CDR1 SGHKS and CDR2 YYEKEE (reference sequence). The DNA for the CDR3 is TGTGCCAGCAGCTCGGCCGGGACAGAAACCTACAATGAGCAGTTCTTC. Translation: CASSSAGTETYNEQFF.

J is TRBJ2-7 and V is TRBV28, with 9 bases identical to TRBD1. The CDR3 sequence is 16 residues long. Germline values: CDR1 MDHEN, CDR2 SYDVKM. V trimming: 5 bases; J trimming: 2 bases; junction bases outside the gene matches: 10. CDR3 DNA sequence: TGTGCCAGCAGTGTAACCCGGGACAGGGCGACCTACGAGCAGTACTTC. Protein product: CASSVTRDRATYEQYF.

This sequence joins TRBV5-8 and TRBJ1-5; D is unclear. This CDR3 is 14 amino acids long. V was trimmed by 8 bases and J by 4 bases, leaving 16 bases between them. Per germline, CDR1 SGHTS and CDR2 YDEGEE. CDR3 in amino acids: CASVRERNNQPQHF. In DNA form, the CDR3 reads TGTGCCAGTGTAAGGGAGAGGAATAATCAGCCCCAGCATTTT.

The CDR3 bases are TGTGCCACCCTGGGAAGGGGGGTCTTTCACTCTGGGGCCAACGTCCTGACTTTC. As protein: CATLGRGVFHSGANVLTF. This chain connects TRBV2 to TRBJ2-6; the D gene could be TRBD1 or TRBD2 (6 bases each). The germline V and J ends were trimmed by 10 bases and 0 bases, with 22 bases remaining between them. The CDR3 runs 18 residues. Germline CDR1 and CDR2: SNHLY and FYNNEI.

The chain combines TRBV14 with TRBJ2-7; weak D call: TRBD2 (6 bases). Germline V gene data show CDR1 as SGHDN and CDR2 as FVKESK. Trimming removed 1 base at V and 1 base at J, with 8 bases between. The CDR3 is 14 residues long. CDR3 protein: CASSQGSGSYEQYF. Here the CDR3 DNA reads TGTGCCAGCAGCCAAGGTAGCGGATCCTACGAGCAGTACTTC.